This T cell receptor (beta chain) came from a study of CD8 T cells in ankylosing spondylitis. Study conclusions and caveats: Clones tied to disease were said to be significantly enriched in matched ankylosing spondylitis synovial fluid. A TCR beta motif made of eight highly homologous variants seemed typical of ankylosing spondylitis blood.

This clonotype turned up a few times. Its antigen is undetermined. Making use of molecular barcodes, quantitative 5'-RACE generated TCR beta libraries. Via MiXCR, TCRdb re-called the 5' RACE reads, giving one row per CDR3 protein. The repertoire has 200,000 to 250,000 distinct CDR3 sequences, just under 7.5% of them found once; the top ten carry approximately 15%. V was clipped by 5 bases and J by 0 bases, with 13 bases between them. The CDR3 runs to 16 residues. Germline V gives CDR1 SEHNR, CDR2 FQNEAQ (reference sequence). Sequencing used blood, either unsorted or a sorted T cell fraction (not recorded which). The receptor's source is a male donor with ankylosing spondylitis. This rearrangement joins TRBV7-9 to TRBJ1-4; tentatively, D is TRBD1 (5 bases). CDR3 residues: CASSGGDGATNEKLFF. The DNA of the CDR3 is TGTGCCAGCAGCGGGGGGGACGGTGCAACTAATGAAAAACTGTTTTTT.